The 20 T cell receptor beta chains given below trace back to one sample, sequenced in a study of shared clonotypes between healthy human individuals. TCRdb's table, derived via immunoSEQ multiplex PCR, lists solely in-frame clones and lacks some. This sample has a few million clones, with approximately 93% found just once. The sequenced sample consisted of naive CD4+ T cells from PBMCs. Noted subset: CD45RA+ positively selected. The receptors come from a young man in good health. Some clones in this sample may be carry-over from other donors' samples.

The chain combines TRBV2 with TRBJ2-3; 8 bases match TRBD1. The CDR3 covers 15 residues. From germline, CDR1 is SNHLY and CDR2 FYNNEI. Trimming took 7 bases from V and 2 from J; bases not matched to a gene: 8. CDR3 nucleotides: TGTGCCAGCAAGCTAGACAGGGGCTTCACAGATACGCAGTATTTT. Protein product: CASKLDRGFTDTQYF.

The chain carries TRBV7-3 and TRBJ2-5, with D perhaps matching TRBD1 (6 bases). Germline lookup yields CDR1 SGHTA and CDR2 FQGTGA. The length of the CDR3 is 15 residues. Trimming pared 6 bases from V and 4 bases from J, leaving 18 bases between. This chain's CDR3 is CASSVQGLSGETQYF. CDR3 DNA sequence: TGTGCCAGCAGTGTACAGGGTTTGTCAGGAGAGACCCAGTACTTC.

The J gene is TRBJ1-2, the V gene TRBV4-1, with D unclear. V dropped 4 bases and J dropped 4 bases, with 19 bases sitting between them. This CDR3 comprises 16 residues. Germline V gene data show CDR1 as MGHRA and CDR2 as YSYEKL. CDR3 residues: CASSRRIDLGRYGYTF. The CDR3 DNA reads as TGCGCCAGCAGCCGAAGGATAGATCTAGGGCGCTATGGCTACACCTTC.

The chain is built from TRBV6-5 and TRBJ1-2, with D perhaps TRBD1 (5 bases). V was pared by 0 bases and J by 3 bases, with 11 bases between. The germline V gene has CDR1 MNHEY and CDR2 SVGAGI. CDR3 size: 15 residues. In DNA form, the CDR3 reads TGTGCCAGCAGTTACTCGATAGGGGATTACTATGGCTACACCTTC. This gives the protein CASSYSIGDYYGYTF.

V is TRBV4-1 and J is TRBJ2-1; 7 bases line up with TRBD2. After removal of 3 bases from V and 3 bases from J, the junction contained 20 bases not matched to a gene. Germline assignment: CDR1 MGHRA and CDR2 YSYEKL. CDR3 size: 20 residues. The DNA of the CDR3 is TGCGCCAGCAGCCAGGACTCTAGGAGCGGGACCTTTTCGGGCTACAATGAGCAGTTCTTC. It codes for CASSQDSRSGTFSGYNEQFF.

This chain links TRBV15 with TRBJ2-7, with 8 positions matching TRBD2. V shed 0 bases and J 3 bases; nucleotides not matched to a gene: 7. The CDR3 runs 16 residues. Germline V lookup: CDR1 LNHNV, CDR2 YYDKDF (reference sequence). CDR3 loop: CATSRDLTSGFYEQYF. DNA for the CDR3: TGTGCCACCAGCAGAGATTTAACTAGCGGATTCTACGAGCAGTACTTC.

The V call is TRBV18, the J call TRBJ1-5; D gene unclear. The V end was cut by 2 bases, the J end by 2 bases, with 13 bases between. Germline lookup yields CDR1 KGHSH and CDR2 LQKENI. This CDR3 spans 16 amino acids. As DNA, the CDR3 is TGTGCCAGCTCACCAGGGCGAGATGGGGGCAATCAGCCCCAGCATTTT. This gives the protein CASSPGRDGGNQPQHF.

The V and J genes are TRBV7-2 and TRBJ2-5, with D unclear. Germline CDR1 reads SGHTA; CDR2 reads FQGNSA. Trimming cost V 7 bases and J 2 bases, with 17 bases left between them. The CDR3 extends over 15 amino acids. The CDR3 sequence is CASTFSRAAQETQYF. CDR3 bases: TGTGCCAGCACCTTCTCCCGGGCTGCTCAAGAGACCCAGTACTTC.

Regarding this clone: The sample contains more than one DNA sequence encoding this CDR3. The V gene is TRBV5-1, the J gene TRBJ1-2; D call uncertain. The germline gives CDR1 SGHRS, CDR2 YFSETQ. There are 13 residues in the CDR3. V was cut by 4 bases and J by 2 bases, with 9 bases left in between. CDR3 region: CASSPTTNYGYTF. The CDR3 DNA reads TGCGCCAGCAGCCCCACAACCAACTATGGCTACACCTTC.

This chain joins TRBV6-6 and TRBJ2-1; 12 bases are shared with TRBD2. V was pared by 6 bases and J by 4 bases, with 4 bases of the junction left unmatched. Germline CDR1 and CDR2: MNHNY and SVGAGI (reference sequence). CDR3 size: 15 residues. CDR3 sequence: CASSPGLAGYNEQFF. CDR3 sequence (DNA): TGTGCCAGCAGCCCCGGACTAGCGGGGTACAATGAGCAGTTCTTC.

V is TRBV28 and J is TRBJ2-3, with 8 bases lining up with TRBD2. CDR3 length: 17 residues. Looked up from germline, CDR1 is MDHEN and CDR2 is SYDVKM. Trimming at V came to 6 bases and at J to 2 bases, leaving 13 bases not matched to a gene. As DNA, the CDR3 is TGTGCCAGCAGCCCACCCTCAGCGGGAGCGTACACAGATACGCAGTATTTT. This sequence encodes CASSPPSAGAYTDTQYF.

The chain uses TRBV5-1 and TRBJ1-4; D gene unclear. The CDR3 runs to 14 residues. V shed 4 bases and J shed 4 bases, with 11 bases lying between them. CDR1 and CDR2 (germline): SGHRS, YFSETQ. Here the CDR3 reads CASSPLGGNEKLFF. CDR3 in DNA: TGCGCCAGCAGCCCCCTCGGCGGTAATGAAAAACTGTTTTTT.

This CDR3 reads CASSLRTASYEQYF. In DNA form, the CDR3 reads TGTGCCAGCAGCTTAAGGACAGCCTCCTACGAGCAGTACTTC. The rearrangement joins TRBV7-6 to TRBJ2-7; D may be TRBD1 (6 bases). V shed 2 bases and J shed 0 bases, with 8 bases lying between them. Germline CDR1 reads SGHVS; CDR2 reads FNYEAQ. The CDR3 is made up of 14 amino acids.

Points on this clone: The same CDR3 also results from other DNA sequences found in this sample. V usage is TRBV7-9 and J usage is TRBJ2-3; 10 bases match TRBD2. Germline values: CDR1 SEHNR, CDR2 FQNEAQ (reference sequence). This CDR3 is 16 amino acids long. The V and J ends lost 1 base and 1 base, in that order; junction bases with no gene match: 2. CDR3 sequence reads: CASSLGTSGRTDTQYF. The CDR3 DNA reads TGTGCCAGCAGCTTAGGGACTAGCGGTCGCACAGATACGCAGTATTTT.

The chain couples TRBV5-1 to TRBJ1-4, with D hard to call. Trimming cost V 4 bases and J 4 bases, with 11 bases left between them. This CDR3 spans 14 amino acids. Germline V gene data show CDR1 as SGHRS and CDR2 as YFSETQ. CDR3 bases: TGCGCCAGCAGCCTGAGCGTAAATAATGAAAAACTGTTTTTT. It encodes CASSLSVNNEKLFF.

This clone was seen just once. The chain is built from TRBV4-1 and TRBJ2-7; D gene ambiguous. The CDR3 runs to 15 residues. Germline values: CDR1 MGHRA, CDR2 YSYEKL. Trimming cost V 0 bases and J 3 bases, with 12 bases left between them. The CDR3 region has the DNA TGCGCCAGCAGCCAAGACCTTGTACAGCGCTACGAGCAGTACTTC. This translates into CASSQDLVQRYEQYF.

The chain employs TRBV2 and TRBJ1-5, with unresolved D. In germline, CDR1 is SNHLY, CDR2 FYNNEI. V was pared by 4 bases and J by 2 bases, with 15 bases between. This CDR3 is built from 16 residues. CDR3 sequence (DNA): TGTGCCAGCAGTGGAGGAAAAAGTGGGGGCAATCAGCCCCAGCATTTT. Its protein is CASSGGKSGGNQPQHF.

The chain is built from TRBV6-6 and TRBJ2-3; D not certain. V shed 9 bases and J shed 4 bases, with 8 bases lying between them. Germline CDR1 reads MNHNY; CDR2 reads SVGAGI (reference sequence). The CDR3 spans 11 residues. The CDR3 DNA reads TGTGCCAGTCGAGGTGCAGATACGCAGTATTTT. The encoded protein is CASRGADTQYF.

For this clone: Additional DNA sequences in this sample encode the identical CDR3. This sequence joins TRBV30 and TRBJ1-5; D perhaps matches TRBD1 (6 bases). The germline gives CDR1 GTSNPN, CDR2 SVGIG (reference sequence). This CDR3 has 14 amino acids. The V gene lost 0 bases and the J gene lost 2 bases, with 8 bases spanning the gap. The CDR3, as DNA: TGTGCCTGGAGTGTAAGGGGGGGCAATCAGCCCCAGCATTTT. Translation: CAWSVRGGNQPQHF.

This rearrangement joins TRBV9 to TRBJ2-7; D is perhaps TRBD1 (5 bases). Trimming left V 4 bases short and J 5 bases short, with 13 bases between. The V gene's germline CDR1 is SGDLS and CDR2 YYNGEE. The CDR3 runs 13 residues. This CDR3 reads CASSPGNPNEQYF. The CDR3 DNA sequence: TGTGCCAGCAGCCCAGGGAACCCCAACGAGCAGTACTTC.